This is a list of T cell receptor beta chains from one sample in a study of Ad26.COV2.S vaccination and SARS-CoV-2 variants. Measured with immunoSEQ multiplex PCR; TCRdb has only the in-frame clones, and not every one. The sample includes about 680,000 clones, more than 80% of them seen just once. The sample consisted of peripheral blood, taken in a trial of Ad26.COV2.S vaccine versus placebo. These receptor sequences come from a person between 18 and 65 years old who received the Ad26.COV2.S COVID-19 vaccine or a placebo. CDR3s include the opening cysteine and the closing phenylalanine or tryptophan. A D gene is named only where the DNA matches it firmly. Clone size is given for some rows only: seen once, a few or many times, or a class if the clone is expanded.

abundance	v_gene	j_gene	d_gene	len	CDR3nt	CDR3aa
-	TRBV2	TRBJ2-7	TRBD2	15	TGTGCCAGCAGTCCGCCTAGCGGAAGCTCCTACGAGCAGTACTTC	CASSPPSGSSYEQYF
-	TRBV5-1	TRBJ2-3	TRBD1	18	TGCGCCAGCAGCTTGGGGACTCCGGGACAGTCCGCGGCAGATACGCAGTATTTT	CASSLGTPGQSAADTQYF
-	TRBV19	TRBJ2-2	TRBD2	16	TGTGCCAGTATGGGACTAGCGGGGGGGAACACCGGGGAGCTGTTTTTT	CASMGLAGGNTGELFF
few	TRBV6-2/TRBV6-3	TRBJ1-5	-	16	TGTGCCAGCAGTTACCCTACAGGAGGGAACAATCAGCCCCAGCATTTT	CASSYPTGGNNQPQHF
once	TRBV3-1/TRBV3-2	TRBJ2-7	-	16	TGTGCCAGCAGCCAAGACTCCCCTGGCAGGGCCTACGAGCAGTACTTC	CASSQDSPGRAYEQYF
-	TRBV19	TRBJ2-3	-	15	TGTGCCAGTAGTATGTGGCAGGGTGGGGGAGATACGCAGTATTTT	CASSMWQGGGDTQYF
-	TRBV11-2	TRBJ1-1	-	13	TGTGCCAGCAGCTTAGACAGGTCCACTGAAGCTTTCTTT	CASSLDRSTEAFF
-	TRBV11-2	TRBJ1-5	-	17	TGTGCCAGCAGCTTAGGGGTGACAGGAGATAGCAATCAGCCCCAGCATTTT	CASSLGVTGDSNQPQHF
-	TRBV24-1	TRBJ1-5	-	16	TGTGCCACCAGTGATCAAGGGGGGGGGTGGAATCAGCCCCAGCATTTT	CATSDQGGGWNQPQHF
-	TRBV3-1/TRBV3-2	TRBJ1-6	-	14	TGTGCCAGCAGCCAAGTGGCAGCAAATTCACCCCTCCACTTT	CASSQVAANSPLHF
-	TRBV25-1	TRBJ1-5	-	16	TGTGCCAGCAGTGGAGGCCCAGGGGATAGCAATCAGCCCCAGCATTTT	CASSGGPGDSNQPQHF
-	TRBV20-1	TRBJ2-1	-	11	TGCAGTGCTGGTAGGTACGGTGAGCAGTTCTTC	CSAGRYGEQFF
-	TRBV7-9	TRBJ1-1	TRBD1	14	TGTGCCAGCAGCTTAGAGGGGGCTAGGGCTGAAGCTTTCTTT	CASSLEGARAEAFF
few	TRBV5-1	TRBJ2-2	-	14	TGCGCCAGCACCCCGGACGGGGGATTCGGGGAGCTGTTTTTT	CASTPDGGFGELFF
-	TRBV30	TRBJ2-7	-	15	TGTGCCTGGAGTGGTCGGGCGTCCTCTTACTCCGAGCAGTACTTC	CAWSGRASSYSEQYF
-	TRBV5-8	TRBJ1-5	TRBD1	14	TGTGCCAGCAGCGCGACAGGGGGATTGTGGCCCCAGCATTTT	CASSATGGLWPQHF
-	TRBV3-1/TRBV3-2	TRBJ2-7	-	13	TGTGCCAGCAGCTCCGGACAGCTTCAAGAGCAGTACTTC	CASSSGQLQEQYF
-	TRBV27	TRBJ2-3	-	14	TGTGCCAGCAATACCTTGAACAGGGCAGATACGCAGTATTTT	CASNTLNRADTQYF
once	TRBV3-1/TRBV3-2	TRBJ2-3	TRBD2	17	TGTGCCAGCAGCGTACAAGCGGGAGGTGGAGATAGAGATACGCAGTATTTT	CASSVQAGGGDRDTQYF
-	TRBV6-2/TRBV6-3	TRBJ1-5	-	14	TGTGCCAGCAGTTACAAAGGGATAGATCAGCCCCAGCATTTT	CASSYKGIDQPQHF
-	TRBV5-1	TRBJ2-1	-	13	TGCGCCAGCAGCTCCGGACAGAACAATGAGCAGTTCTTC	CASSSGQNNEQFF
-	TRBV11-2	TRBJ2-7	TRBD1	15	TGTGCCAGCAGCTTGGTGGGACAGTCTTCCGACGAGCAGTACTTC	CASSLVGQSSDEQYF
-	TRBV3-1/TRBV3-2	TRBJ2-7	TRBD2	16	TGTGCCAGCAGCCAAGCCCCTTTAGCGGGGTCCTACGAGCAGTACTTC	CASSQAPLAGSYEQYF
-	TRBV7-9	TRBJ2-7	-	15	TGTGCCAGCAGCTTAGACAGGGAAGGCTCCTACGAGCAGTACTTC	CASSLDREGSYEQYF
-	TRBV5-1	TRBJ2-5	TRBD2	18	TGCGCCAGCAGCTCCTGGGAGGGGCCGGGCGGGATGCAAGAGACCCAGTACTTC	CASSSWEGPGGMQETQYF
-	TRBV19	TRBJ1-6	-	13	TGTGCCAGTAATGGCCTGTTCGATTCACCCCTCCACTTT	CASNGLFDSPLHF
-	TRBV4-1	TRBJ2-2	-	16	TGCGCCAGCAGCCAAGATACACCACCGAACACCGGGGAGCTGTTTTTT	CASSQDTPPNTGELFF
-	TRBV27	TRBJ1-3	-	13	TGTGCCAGTAGGGGTTCCTCTGGAAACACCATATATTTT	CASRGSSGNTIYF
-	TRBV5-4	TRBJ2-1	TRBD2	16	TGTGCCAGCAGCCCCGGGACTAGCGGGCTCCGGAATGAGCAGTTCTTC	CASSPGTSGLRNEQFF
-	TRBV29-1	TRBJ1-5	-	12	TGCAGCGTTGAAGAAGAAGGACAGCCCCAGCATTTT	CSVEEEGQPQHF
-	TRBV3-1/TRBV3-2	TRBJ2-7	-	14	TGTGCCAGCAGCCAAGGCCTAACCTCCTACGAGCAGTACTTC	CASSQGLTSYEQYF
-	TRBV7-9	TRBJ2-1	TRBD2	16	TGTGCCAGCAGCTTAGTAATAGCTAGCGGGAACTATGAGCAGTTCTTC	CASSLVIASGNYEQFF
-	TRBV14	TRBJ1-1	-	13	TGTGCCAGCAGTCCTTCAGCGAACACTGAAGCTTTCTTT	CASSPSANTEAFF
-	TRBV18	TRBJ2-5	-	13	TGTGCCAGCTCATCGACTCTGATCGGGACCCAGTACTTC	CASSSTLIGTQYF
-	TRBV7-2	TRBJ1-6	-	16	TGTGCCAGCAGCTTACAGGGGAGGACCTATAATTCACCCCTCCACTTT	CASSLQGRTYNSPLHF
-	TRBV6-1	TRBJ2-1	-	15	TGTGCCAGCAGTGAAGAGAACTTCAGTTACAATGAGCAGTTCTTC	CASSEENFSYNEQFF
-	TRBV5-6	TRBJ2-5	TRBD2	17	TGTGCCAGCAGCTTCCTTGGACTAGCTCTAGAAGCGGAGACCCAGTACTTC	CASSFLGLALEAETQYF
few	TRBV5-4	TRBJ2-3	-	11	TGTGCCAGCAGCCTTACAGATACGCAGTATTTT	CASSLTDTQYF
-	TRBV5-6	TRBJ2-5	TRBD1	15	TGTGCCAGCAGTCTTTTTGGACAGGGCAGAGAGACCCAGTACTTC	CASSLFGQGRETQYF
-	TRBV10-3	TRBJ1-2	-	13	TGTGCCATCAGTGAACGGGGGGTCTATGGCTACACCTTC	CAISERGVYGYTF
-	TRBV11-2	TRBJ2-2	-	17	TGTGCCAGCAGCCTGAGTCGGGGCGGGACGAACACCGGGGAGCTGTTTTTT	CASSLSRGGTNTGELFF
-	TRBV7-9	TRBJ2-3	-	14	TGTGCCAGCAGCCGGACAGAAAGCCCAGATACGCAGTATTTT	CASSRTESPDTQYF
-	TRBV5-1	TRBJ2-1	-	11	TGCGCCAGCAGCTTTTCGAATGAGCAGTTCTTC	CASSFSNEQFF
-	TRBV10-3	TRBJ1-5	-	14	TGTGCCATCAGTCCCACAGGGTTGAGTCAGCCCCAGCATTTT	CAISPTGLSQPQHF
-	TRBV7-2	TRBJ1-6	TRBD1	16	TGTGCCAGCAGCATACCGGGACAGGGTAGGAATTCACCCCTCCACTTT	CASSIPGQGRNSPLHF
-	TRBV16	TRBJ2-3	TRBD2	17	TGTGCCAGCAGCCAGGTACTAGCGGGAGTGTCTACAGATACGCAGTATTTT	CASSQVLAGVSTDTQYF
-	TRBV5-1	TRBJ1-2	-	16	TGCGCCAGCAGCTTGACAGGGTTCGGTACAGACTATGGCTACACCTTC	CASSLTGFGTDYGYTF
-	TRBV27	TRBJ2-1	-	13	TGTGCCAGCAGTTTAGGCCGTACTAATGAGCAGTTCTTC	CASSLGRTNEQFF
-	TRBV30	TRBJ2-1	TRBD1	12	TGTGCCTTAACAGGGGGCGGGAATGAGCAGTTCTTC	CALTGGGNEQFF
-	TRBV27	TRBJ2-5	-	13	TGTGCCAGCAGTTTGGGCCGGAAAGAGACCCAGTACTTC	CASSLGRKETQYF
-	TRBV11-2	TRBJ1-1	TRBD1	13	TGTGCCAGCAGAATGACAGGGGTGGCTGAAGCTTTCTTT	CASRMTGVAEAFF
-	TRBV7-9	TRBJ2-7	-	14	TGTGCCAGCAGCACCGCTCGCGGGGCGGGCGAGCAGTACTTC	CASSTARGAGEQYF
-	TRBV5-1	TRBJ2-1	-	14	TGCGCCAGCAGCCTGGCGAGCTCCTACAATGAGCAGTTCTTC	CASSLASSYNEQFF